Detailed here is one TCR beta chain. No antigen is known for it. The naive CD8 population came from CD45RO-negative cells selected for CCR7, without terminally differentiated effector memory CD45RA+ cells. This sample was taken from a study of shared clonotypes between healthy human individuals. Notes on the study in general: Around 5.3% of naive CD4 clonotypes were shared across several donors. Donor clonotype sharing was expected to depend on sequencing depth.

Assay runs were performed at deep level. TCRdb's table, derived via immunoSEQ multiplex PCR, lists solely in-frame clones and lacks some. The table records about 1.9 million clones, just under 95% of them present only once. Unmatched junction bases numbered 8, after V lost 5 bases and J lost 5 bases. This CDR3 comprises 14 residues. Per the germline V gene, CDR1 is MNHEY and CDR2 is SVGAGI. This TCR derives from a man between 18 and 35 years old in good health. Some clones in this sample may be carry-over from other donors' samples. Sequenced sample: naive CD8+ T cells from PBMCs. This chain links TRBV6-5 with TRBJ1-1; 7 bases fit TRBD1. Here the CDR3 DNA reads TGTGCCAGCAGTCTTGACAGGGTAGGAACTGAAGCTTTCTTT. Its protein product is CASSLDRVGTEAFF.